The following is a TCR beta chain sequence with its context. Its cognate antigen is unknown. The junction had 6 bases not matched to a gene; V was cut back by 3 bases and J by 9 bases. The V gene's germline CDR1 is ENHRY and CDR2 SYGVKD. This CDR3 comprises 15 residues. The sample comes from a study of T cell repertoires in cytomegalovirus infection. Study context: Indications came from public TCR beta signatures; they pointed to CMV infection and to a matching HLA type. Overall study findings and caveats: Carriers of CMV and the relevant HLA type were discriminated by public TCR beta frequency. HLA-C-restricted TCR beta clonotypes specific for CMV led the ex vivo response.

TCRdb fed the reads into MiXCR, producing one record per CDR3 protein. This sample has fewer than 700,000 distinct CDR3 sequences, with more than 20% found just once. Sequenced: CD8+ T cells from PBMCs. The chain recombines TRBV10-3 with TRBJ2-1, with TRBD2 matching 12 bases. The sequence derives from a human donor in good health (CMV status not recorded). Some clones in this sample may be carry-over from other donors' samples. The CDR3 reads CAISDGLAGGSEQFF. The CDR3 coding sequence is TGTGCCATCAGTGATGGGCTAGCGGGGGGGAGTGAGCAGTTCTTC.